The rows below give T cell receptor beta chains drawn from one sample of a study of a mutant IDH1 vaccine in newly diagnosed glioma. Produced via immunoSEQ multiplex PCR; TCRdb's table is partial and in-frame only. The sample has about 24,000 clones; approximately 91% are singletons. This specimen was PBMCs, taken from a glioma patient treated with radiotherapy, temozolomide or both. The receptors were sampled from a man aged 25-40 years with glioma. The CDR3 runs from the conserved cysteine through the conserved F or W. The D gene is left open where the match is weak. The listing skips clone size in some rows; elsewhere it reads once, few, many or a size class.

.	TRBJ1-2	13	.	TRBV7-9	CASSLGQTYGYTF	TGTGCCAGCAGCCTAGGACAGACCTATGGCTACACCTTC
few	TRBJ1-5	16	.	TRBV18	CASSLLGHPGDQPQHF	TGTGCCAGCTCACTACTCGGGCACCCGGGGGATCAGCCCCAGCATTTT
once	TRBJ2-7	16	TRBD2	TRBV30	CAWSDQLAGTPYEQYF	TGTGCCTGGAGTGATCAACTAGCGGGAACGCCGTACGAGCAGTACTTC
.	TRBJ2-7	17	.	TRBV25-1	CASSDDSDRTFSYEQYF	TGTGCCAGCAGTGATGACAGTGACAGGACGTTCTCCTACGAGCAGTACTTC
.	TRBJ1-3	15	.	TRBV6-5	CASSPRRGNGNTIYF	TGTGCCAGCAGTCCCCGCAGAGGTAATGGAAACACCATATATTTT
.	TRBJ1-6	16	.	TRBV4-1	CASSQSYSSYNSPLHF	TGCGCCAGCAGCCAATCCTACAGCTCCTATAATTCACCCCTCCACTTT
once	TRBJ1-5	16	TRBD1	TRBV4-2	CASSQVDGRGNQPQHF	TGTGCCAGCAGCCAAGTCGATGGCAGGGGGAATCAGCCCCAGCATTTT
.	TRBJ2-2	14	.	TRBV6-1	CASLWGSNTGELFF	TGTGCCAGCCTTTGGGGTTCGAACACCGGGGAGCTGTTTTTT
.	TRBJ1-2	13	.	TRBV5-1	CASSLGQRTGYTF	TGCGCCAGCAGCTTGGGACAGCGGACGGGCTACACCTTC
.	TRBJ2-2	15	TRBD2	TRBV2	CASKLAGGDTGELFF	TGTGCCAGCAAACTAGCGGGAGGGGACACCGGGGAGCTGTTTTTT
.	TRBJ2-5	14	TRBD1	TRBV18	CASGDRARGETQYF	TGTGCCAGCGGGGACAGGGCTCGTGGGGAGACCCAGTACTTC
.	TRBJ1-1	16	.	TRBV5-4	CASSLDRVNMNTEAFF	TGTGCCAGCAGCTTGGATAGGGTTAACATGAACACTGAAGCTTTCTTT
.	TRBJ2-5	11	.	TRBV5-1	CASRQQETQYF	TGCGCCAGCCGGCAGCAAGAGACCCAGTACTTC
.	TRBJ1-2	13	.	TRBV5-5	CASSLGTDYGYTF	TGTGCCAGCAGCCTAGGGACGGATTATGGCTACACCTTC